The clone carrying this TCR beta chain has just a few counts. The sample is drawn from a study of patients and donors after allogeneic stem cell transplantation. From the RT-PCR reads, TCRdb called clonotypes with MiXCR, one entry per CDR3 protein. The sample carries 920,000 or so distinct CDR3 sequences, 18% recorded once. The CDR3 is 16 amino acids. Per germline, CDR1 SGHKS and CDR2 YYEKEE (reference sequence). Trimming cost V 4 bases and J 4 bases; bases outside gene matches: 8. This chain uses TRBV5-5 with TRBJ1-4; 9 nucleotides align to TRBD1. The TCR was taken from a human donor who was either an allogeneic HSCT recipient or a stem cell or donor lymphocyte infusion donor (not recorded which). It is not recorded whose cells these are; they may come from a transplant donor. Sequences were obtained from blood, either unsorted or a sorted T cell fraction (not recorded which). The CDR3 nucleotides read TGTGCCAGCAGCATGTTACCGGGACAGGGTAATGAAAAACTGTTTTTT. Its protein is CASSMLPGQGNEKLFF.